These T cell receptor beta chains were read from a single sample in a study of T-cell reconstitution after alpha-beta-depleted transplantation in children. TCRdb called the PCR reads again in MiXCR, with one record for every CDR3 protein. Counted here are almost 250,000 distinct CDR3 sequences, 25% occurring once; the ten biggest clones make up roughly 2.7%. The source was PBMCs, collected before TCRalphabeta/CD19-depleted stem cell transplant. The receptors were sampled from a girl aged 2 to 9 with Fanconi anemia, due to receive a stem cell transplant. CDR3s include the opening cysteine and the closing phenylalanine or tryptophan. The D gene is left open where the match is weak. The size entry is marked missing in some rows and otherwise reads once, few, many or a size class.

>TRBJ2-1|TRBD2|TRBV5-1|-
CASSLLAAGGYNEQFF
>TRBJ2-5|-|TRBV7-3|-
CASSLGLTYAETQYF
>TRBJ2-5|TRBD2|TRBV9|few
CASSVLPLAGQETQYF
>TRBJ2-2|TRBD1|TRBV28|many
CASSWGTGNTGELFF
>TRBJ2-7|-|TRBV20-1|-
CSATNLVLSYEQYF
>TRBJ2-5|TRBD2|TRBV9|many
CASSVENSGRFQETQYF
>TRBJ2-1|TRBD1|TRBV5-4|-
CASSDGQGRVEQFF
>TRBJ2-7|-|TRBV7-2|-
CASSLAEWGYEQYF
>TRBJ1-2|TRBD1|TRBV6-5|-
CASSYQGAGYGYTF
>TRBJ2-5|-|TRBV9|few
CASSPTRGVEETQYF
>TRBJ2-3|-|TRBV29-1|many
CSVFKGTGDTQYF
>TRBJ2-2|-|TRBV10-2|-
CASLQEGTGELFF
>TRBJ2-5|TRBD1|TRBV12-3/TRBV12-4|many
CASSSLGTVQETQYF
>TRBJ2-3|-|TRBV20-1|-
CSARYTGDPTDTQYF
>TRBJ2-3|TRBD2|TRBV24-1|few
CATSDPKTTWRGVPDTQYF
>TRBJ2-7|TRBD2|TRBV11-2|-
CASRRLAGASYEQYF
>TRBJ2-7|TRBD1|TRBV12-3/TRBV12-4|many
CASSLDRGLHEQYF
>TRBJ2-4|TRBD1|TRBV12-3/TRBV12-4|few
CASSPGQGAIAKNIQYF